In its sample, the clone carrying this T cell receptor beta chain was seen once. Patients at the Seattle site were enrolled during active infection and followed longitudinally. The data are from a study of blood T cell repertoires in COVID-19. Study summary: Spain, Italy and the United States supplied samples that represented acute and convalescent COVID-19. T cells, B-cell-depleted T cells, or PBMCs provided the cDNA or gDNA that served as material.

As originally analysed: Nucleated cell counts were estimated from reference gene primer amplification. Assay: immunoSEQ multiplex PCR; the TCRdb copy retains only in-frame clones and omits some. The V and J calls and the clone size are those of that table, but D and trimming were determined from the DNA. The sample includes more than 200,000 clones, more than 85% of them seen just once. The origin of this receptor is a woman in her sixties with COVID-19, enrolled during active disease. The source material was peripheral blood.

CDR3 sequence reads: CASSHVSGGYTF. CDR3 sequence (DNA): TGTGCCAGCAGCCATGTTTCCGGGGGCTACACCTTC. This chain links TRBV3-1 (or the pseudogene TRBV3-2) with TRBJ1-2, with D unclear. The germline CDR1 and CDR2 sequences are LGHDT and YNNKEL (reference sequence). Trimming cost V 3 bases and J 8 bases, with 10 bases left between them. The CDR3 runs 12 residues.